This TCR beta chain was sequenced during a study of T cell changes during pregnancy in multiple sclerosis. Germline lookup yields CDR1 GTSNPN and CDR2 SVGIG (reference sequence). Trimming cost V 1 base and J 1 base, with 8 bases left between them. The CDR3 length is 15 residues. The data were produced by immunoSEQ multiplex PCR, yet TCRdb's version contains in-frame clones alone and is incomplete. The sample lists about 49,000 clones; roughly nine tenths were seen once. This specimen consisted of CD4+ T cells from peripheral blood mononuclear cells, obtained in the second trimester of pregnancy. The chain uses TRBV30 and TRBJ2-6; D remains ambiguous. The TCR sequence derives from a female donor in good health, enrolled as a control in a pregnancy study. In DNA form, the CDR3 reads TGTGCCTGGAGTGGTTTCGTATCTGGGGCCAACGTCCTGACTTTC. This sequence encodes CAWSGFVSGANVLTF. Full variable domain (missing parts from reference TRBV30 and TRBJ2-6): SQTIHQWPATLVQPVGSPLSLECTVEGTSNPNLYWYRQAAGRGLQLLFYSVGIGQISSEVPQNLSASRPQDRQFILSSKKLLLSDSGFYLCAWSGFVSGANVLTFGAGSRLTVL.